Listed below are T cell receptor beta chains from one sample, sequenced in a study of blood T cell repertoires in COVID-19. The data were produced by immunoSEQ multiplex PCR, yet TCRdb's version contains in-frame clones alone and is incomplete. The table shows around 300,000 clones, with about four fifths occurring only once. The specimen sequenced was peripheral blood. The receptors shown here come from a woman aged 45 to 65 who had recovered from COVID-19. Both conserved end residues are part of each CDR3. A D gene is named only where the DNA matches it firmly. Some rows have no size entry. The others give once, few or many, or a class for an expanded clone.

j_call: TRBJ1-2; v_call: TRBV28; d_call: TRBD1; clone_size: NA; cdr3_aa: CASSGQGGYTF; cdr3_nt: TGTGCCAGCAGTGGACAGGGTGGCTACACCTTC
j_call: TRBJ1-2; v_call: TRBV12-3/TRBV12-4; d_call: NA; clone_size: NA; cdr3_aa: CASRQGFDYGYTF; cdr3_nt: TGTGCCAGCAGACAGGGTTTTGACTATGGCTACACCTTC
j_call: TRBJ1-1; v_call: TRBV29-1; d_call: NA; clone_size: many; cdr3_aa: CSVATREGTEAFF; cdr3_nt: TGCAGCGTTGCCACTCGGGAGGGGACTGAAGCTTTCTTT
j_call: TRBJ2-1; v_call: TRBV7-9; d_call: NA; clone_size: NA; cdr3_aa: CASSFARSSYNEQFF; cdr3_nt: TGTGCCAGCAGCTTCGCCCGGAGCTCCTACAATGAGCAGTTCTTC
j_call: TRBJ1-5; v_call: TRBV5-8; d_call: NA; clone_size: NA; cdr3_aa: CASSPYRNSNQPQHF; cdr3_nt: TGTGCCAGCAGCCCCTACCGTAATAGCAATCAGCCCCAGCATTTT
j_call: TRBJ1-1; v_call: TRBV30; d_call: NA; clone_size: NA; cdr3_aa: CASGGNTEAFF; cdr3_nt: TGTGCCTCCGGGGGGAACACTGAAGCTTTCTTT
j_call: TRBJ1-2; v_call: TRBV30; d_call: NA; clone_size: NA; cdr3_aa: CAWSAQGSYGYTF; cdr3_nt: TGTGCCTGGAGTGCGCAGGGGTCCTATGGCTACACCTTC
j_call: TRBJ2-7; v_call: TRBV19; d_call: TRBD1; clone_size: NA; cdr3_aa: CASTPGTGAGEQYF; cdr3_nt: TGTGCCAGTACCCCCGGGACAGGGGCGGGCGAGCAGTACTTC
j_call: TRBJ2-4; v_call: TRBV5-1; d_call: TRBD2; clone_size: NA; cdr3_aa: CASSRGLAGSLAKNIQYF; cdr3_nt: TGCGCCAGCAGCCGCGGACTAGCGGGGTCCCTAGCCAAAAACATTCAGTACTTC
j_call: TRBJ1-4; v_call: TRBV27; d_call: NA; clone_size: NA; cdr3_aa: CASSSGSATNEKLFF; cdr3_nt: TGTGCCAGCAGTTCGGGATCCGCAACTAATGAAAAACTGTTTTTT
j_call: TRBJ2-2; v_call: TRBV5-1; d_call: TRBD1; clone_size: NA; cdr3_aa: CASSPRDRNTGELFF; cdr3_nt: TGCGCCAGCAGCCCCCGGGACAGAAACACCGGGGAGCTGTTTTTT
j_call: TRBJ2-3; v_call: TRBV24-1; d_call: TRBD2; clone_size: NA; cdr3_aa: CATSEPQDYRGGDTQYF; cdr3_nt: TGTGCCACCAGTGAACCTCAAGACTACCGCGGGGGGGATACGCAGTATTTT
j_call: TRBJ2-2; v_call: TRBV4-2; d_call: NA; clone_size: NA; cdr3_aa: CASSPSPGELFF; cdr3_nt: TGTGCCAGCAGCCCTAGCCCCGGGGAGCTGTTTTTT
j_call: TRBJ2-7; v_call: TRBV19; d_call: NA; clone_size: once; cdr3_aa: CASSISTFPYEQYF; cdr3_nt: TGTGCCAGTAGTATTTCCACATTTCCCTACGAGCAGTACTTC
j_call: TRBJ2-7; v_call: TRBV30; d_call: TRBD2; clone_size: NA; cdr3_aa: CAWSPKRGGLYEQYF; cdr3_nt: TGTGCCTGGAGTCCCAAGCGGGGGGGCCTCTACGAGCAGTACTTC
j_call: TRBJ1-2; v_call: TRBV5-1; d_call: NA; clone_size: NA; cdr3_aa: CASRSDVQGSIGYTF; cdr3_nt: TGCGCCAGCCGGAGCGATGTACAGGGTTCTATAGGCTACACCTTC
j_call: TRBJ2-1; v_call: TRBV7-3; d_call: TRBD1; clone_size: NA; cdr3_aa: CASSSIRRTGTHNEQFF; cdr3_nt: TGTGCCAGCAGCTCAATACGCCGGACAGGGACCCACAATGAGCAGTTCTTC
j_call: TRBJ2-1; v_call: TRBV11-2; d_call: TRBD2; clone_size: NA; cdr3_aa: CASSLDDRSGRAYNEQFF; cdr3_nt: TGTGCCAGCAGCTTAGATGATCGGAGCGGGAGGGCTTACAATGAGCAGTTCTTC